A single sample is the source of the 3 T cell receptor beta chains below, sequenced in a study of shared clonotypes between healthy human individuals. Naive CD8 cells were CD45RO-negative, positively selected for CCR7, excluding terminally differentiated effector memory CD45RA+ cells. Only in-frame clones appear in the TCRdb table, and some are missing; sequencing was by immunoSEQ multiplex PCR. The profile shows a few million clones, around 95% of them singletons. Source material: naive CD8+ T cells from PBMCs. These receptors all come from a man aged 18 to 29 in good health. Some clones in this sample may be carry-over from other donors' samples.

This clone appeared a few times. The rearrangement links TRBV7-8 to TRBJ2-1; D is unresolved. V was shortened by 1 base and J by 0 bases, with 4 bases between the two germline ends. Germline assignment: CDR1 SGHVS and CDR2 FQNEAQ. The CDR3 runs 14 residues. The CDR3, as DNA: TGTGCCAGCAGCTTAGTGAACTCCTACAATGAGCAGTTCTTC. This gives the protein CASSLVNSYNEQFF.

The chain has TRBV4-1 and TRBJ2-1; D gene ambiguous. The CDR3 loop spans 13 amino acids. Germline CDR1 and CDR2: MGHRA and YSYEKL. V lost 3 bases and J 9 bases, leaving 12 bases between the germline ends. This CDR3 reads CASSQRHGGEQFF. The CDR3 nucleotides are TGCGCCAGCAGCCAGCGTCATGGCGGTGAGCAGTTCTTC.

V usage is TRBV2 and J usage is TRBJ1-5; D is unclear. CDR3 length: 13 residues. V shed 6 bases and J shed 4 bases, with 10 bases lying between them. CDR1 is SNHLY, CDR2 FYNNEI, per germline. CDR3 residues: CASRQTRNQPQHF. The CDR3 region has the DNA TGTGCCAGCAGGCAGACACGAAATCAGCCCCAGCATTTT.